This is a list of T cell receptor beta chains from one sample in a study of T cell responses to AZD1222 COVID-19 vaccine. Libraries were prepared by immunoSEQ multiplex PCR; TCRdb keeps only in-frame clonotypes and omits some of them. The sample includes under 95,000 clones, nearly 90% of them seen just once. This specimen was peripheral blood, taken on day 0 of AZD1222 vaccination. Source of these receptors: an adult in good health. The CDR3 runs from the conserved cysteine through the conserved F or W. The order of the fields is V gene, clone size, D gene, J gene, CDR3 DNA, CDR3 protein. A D gene is named only where the DNA matches it firmly. The listing skips clone size in some rows; elsewhere it reads once, few, many or a size class.

TRBV6-5,NA,NA,TRBJ2-3,TGTGCCAGCAGCCCCTCCAGCGGGCTATACGATACGCAGTATTTT,CASSPSSGLYDTQYF
TRBV14,NA,NA,TRBJ2-3,TGTGCCAGCAGCCCCGCAGGAGATACGCAGTATTTT,CASSPAGDTQYF
TRBV19,NA,TRBD1,TRBJ1-4,TGTGCCAGTAGTCTTCGGACAGGGGCGACTAATGAAAAACTGTTTTTT,CASSLRTGATNEKLFF
TRBV6-6,NA,TRBD2,TRBJ2-7,TGTGCCAGCAGTTTTAGCAGCGGGGGACTATACGAGCAGTACTTC,CASSFSSGGLYEQYF
TRBV14,NA,NA,TRBJ1-5,TGTGCCAGCAGCGGGGCAGAGAATCAGCCCCAGCATTTT,CASSGAENQPQHF
TRBV6-4,medium-sized,NA,TRBJ2-1,TGTGCCAGCAGTGACTCAGCGGGCTCCTACAATGAGCAGTTCTTC,CASSDSAGSYNEQFF
TRBV6-5,NA,NA,TRBJ2-3,TGTGCCAGCAGTTACTCGACGGTCGGGGTAAATACGCAGTATTTT,CASSYSTVGVNTQYF
TRBV27,NA,NA,TRBJ2-2,TGTGCCAGCAGTTTTTCCAGGGCCCCCGGGGAGCTGTTTTTT,CASSFSRAPGELFF
TRBV5-4,once,NA,TRBJ1-2,TGTGCCAGCAGCGAACCGACAGACTTAGTAAGAGGCTACACCTTC,CASSEPTDLVRGYTF
TRBV3-1/TRBV3-2,NA,NA,TRBJ2-7,TGTGCCAGCAGCCAAGATCAGCTCTCCTACGAGCAGTACTTC,CASSQDQLSYEQYF
TRBV4-3,NA,TRBD1,TRBJ1-2,TGCGCCAGCAGCCAAGGGGACAGACCAAACTATGGCTACACCTTC,CASSQGDRPNYGYTF
TRBV27,few,NA,TRBJ1-6,TGTGCCAGCAGTTTGCTAATCCCCGGTTCACCCCTCCACTTT,CASSLLIPGSPLHF
TRBV5-8,NA,NA,TRBJ1-2,TGTGCCAGCAGCTTGGCCGCAGGAGTATCATATGGCTACACCTTC,CASSLAAGVSYGYTF
TRBV19,medium-sized,TRBD1,TRBJ2-3,TGTGCCAGTAGTCGGGACAGACCCGCAGATACGCAGTATTTT,CASSRDRPADTQYF
TRBV10-3,NA,TRBD1,TRBJ2-2,TGTGCCATCAGTGCCATGACAGGGTTCGGGGAGCTGTTTTTT,CAISAMTGFGELFF
TRBV2,NA,NA,TRBJ2-5,TGTGCCAGCAGTCTAGGGGAGACCCAGTACTTC,CASSLGETQYF
TRBV7-6,NA,TRBD1,TRBJ2-7,TGTGCCAGCAGCCCTAGCCTGACAGGGTTAATCTACGAGCAGTACTTC,CASSPSLTGLIYEQYF
TRBV11-2,NA,NA,TRBJ2-7,TGTGCCAGCACGACGGTCTCCTACGAGCAGTACTTC,CASTTVSYEQYF
TRBV6-5,NA,NA,TRBJ1-5,TGTGCCAGCCAATCCGGGTTTGGGGATCAGCCCCAGCATTTT,CASQSGFGDQPQHF
TRBV9,NA,TRBD1,TRBJ2-5,TGTGCCAGCAGCGCCTCTGGGACAGGGCTTGGAGAGACCCAGTACTTC,CASSASGTGLGETQYF
TRBV9,NA,TRBD2,TRBJ2-1,TGTGCCAGCAGCGAAGGGACTAGCGGGAATTCCTACAATGAGCAGTTCTTC,CASSEGTSGNSYNEQFF
TRBV5-6,NA,NA,TRBJ1-2,TGTGCCAGCAGCTTGTCCAACCGCTATGGCTACACCTTC,CASSLSNRYGYTF
TRBV5-4,NA,NA,TRBJ2-2,TGTGCCAGCAGCTTGGCCGGGTACACCGGGGAGCTGTTTTTT,CASSLAGYTGELFF